Presented here are 9 T cell receptor beta chains from one specimen sequenced in a study of cytomegalovirus exposure and HLA in healthy donors (dated by TCRdb to between 2016 and 2019). Library creation used the immunoSEQ multiplex PCR assay. For the multiplex PCR, a mixture combining 60 forward primers for TCR Vbeta segments and 13 reverse primers for TCR Jbeta segments was used. Drawn from immuneACCESS, this table holds only the in-frame rearrangements with V and J called that TCRdb kept. Clones are partly lost; checked studies trace under half to an unresolved V gene and leave the rest unexplained. Within this sample are under 200,000 clones, with 65% to 75% of them counted one time only. 1.5% of the sample rests with the top ten. Sequenced: PBMCs. These receptors all come from a girl aged 10-17 years in good health and CMV-seronegative.

V and J are TRBV29-1 and TRBJ2-2; the D gene is possibly TRBD2 (6 bases). From germline, CDR1 is SQVTM and CDR2 ANQGSEA. The germline V and J ends were trimmed by 3 bases and 0 bases, with 8 bases remaining between them. This CDR3 comprises 14 residues. Here the CDR3 DNA reads TGCAGCGTTGAGGGACTCGCGAACACCGGGGAGCTGTTTTTT. This sequence encodes CSVEGLANTGELFF.

This clone showed up just once. The chain recombines TRBV5-1 with TRBJ2-5, with 11 bases matching TRBD2. The CDR3 totals 17 residues. Germline CDR1 reads SGHRS; CDR2 reads YFSETQ. V shed 4 bases and J 2 bases; nucleotides not matched to a gene: 10. CDR3 coding DNA: TGCGCCAGCAGCCTACCGACTAGCGGGGCCACTCAAGAGACCCAGTACTTC. The encoded protein is CASSLPTSGATQETQYF.

This clone was seen only once. The chain has TRBV5-4 and TRBJ1-1, with D perhaps TRBD1 (5 bases). The CDR3 loop spans 14 amino acids. The germline gives CDR1 SGHNT, CDR2 YYREEE (reference sequence). The V and J ends lost 4 bases and 0 bases respectively, with 10 bases between them. The CDR3: CASSLRAMNTEAFF. The DNA for the CDR3 is TGTGCCAGCAGCCTCAGGGCTATGAACACTGAAGCTTTCTTT.

The chain combines TRBV6-1 with TRBJ1-2; D is ambiguous. Germline loops: CDR1 MNHNS, CDR2 SASEGT. This CDR3 spans 13 amino acids. Trimming pared 7 bases from V and 2 bases from J, leaving 11 bases between. Here the CDR3 reads CASIRTVNYGYTF. CDR3 in DNA: TGTGCCAGCATTCGCACAGTAAACTATGGCTACACCTTC.

This clone was counted between two and nine times. The chain joins TRBV14 to TRBJ1-2, with D uncertain. V lost 1 base to trimming and J lost 9 bases, with 12 bases between them. CDR3 length equals 13 residues. Germline V lookup: CDR1 SGHDN, CDR2 FVKESK. The CDR3 DNA is TGTGCCAGCAGCCAAGGGGAGGCGAGGAGCTACACCTTC. It codes for CASSQGEARSYTF.

V and J are TRBV4-1 and TRBJ2-7; TRBD1 aligns across 7 bases. The CDR3 consists of 12 residues. V dropped 4 bases and J dropped 5; count of bases not matched to a gene: 2. Germline CDR1 reads MGHRA; CDR2 reads YSYEKL. The CDR3 here is CASSPGTDEQYF. DNA of the CDR3: TGCGCCAGCAGCCCCGGGACAGACGAGCAGTACTTC.

This rearrangement joins TRBV5-6 to TRBJ1-6; D might be TRBD1 (6 bases). V gave up 3 bases and J gave up 8 bases, with 12 bases separating them. Germline CDR1 and CDR2: SGHDT and YYEEEE. This CDR3 has 14 residues. The CDR3 DNA follows: TGTGCCAGCAGCTCCCGACAGGCCGATTCACCCCTCCACTTT. Its translation is CASSSRQADSPLHF.

This clone has more than one count but fewer than ten. V and J are TRBV18 and TRBJ1-4, with D possibly TRBD1 on 6 matching bases. V lost 7 bases and J 4 bases, leaving 10 bases between the germline ends. Looked up from germline, CDR1 is KGHSH and CDR2 is LQKENI. This CDR3 has 13 residues. The CDR3 region has the DNA TGTGCCAGCTACAGGGACATTAATGAAAAACTGTTTTTT. It yields the protein CASYRDINEKLFF.

The chain is built from TRBV13 and TRBJ2-7, with a tentative D call TRBD2 (6 bases). V lost 5 bases and J 4 bases, leaving 18 bases between the germline ends. The CDR3 runs to 15 residues. CDR1 PRHDT and CDR2 FYEKMQ come from the germline V gene (reference sequence). CDR3 DNA sequence: TGTGCCAGCAGCCCCCGGGGGAGGACGGATTACGAGCAGTACTTC. Translating gives CASSPRGRTDYEQYF.